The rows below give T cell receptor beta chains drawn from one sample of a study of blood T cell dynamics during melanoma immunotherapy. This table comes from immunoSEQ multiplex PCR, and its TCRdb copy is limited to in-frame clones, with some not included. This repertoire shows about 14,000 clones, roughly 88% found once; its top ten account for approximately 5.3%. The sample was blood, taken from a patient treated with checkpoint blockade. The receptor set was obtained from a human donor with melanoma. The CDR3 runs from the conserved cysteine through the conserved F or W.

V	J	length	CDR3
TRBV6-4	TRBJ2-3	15	CASSVASGSTDTQYF
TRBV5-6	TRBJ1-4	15	CASSLEGQLNEKLFF
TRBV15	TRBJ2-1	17	CATSPGRWTSGSGEQFF
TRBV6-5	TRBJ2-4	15	CASRPSQGAKNIQYF
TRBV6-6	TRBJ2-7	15	CASSATSDDTYEQYF
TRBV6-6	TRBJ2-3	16	CASRFGDELGTDTQYF
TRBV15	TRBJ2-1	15	CATSREISGSNEQFF
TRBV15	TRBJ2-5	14	CATSRDMVQETQYF
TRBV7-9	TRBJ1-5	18	CASSFGTGGSGRNQPQHF
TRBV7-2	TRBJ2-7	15	CASSLSGKPLYEQYF
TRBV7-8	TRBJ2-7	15	CASSPRAQTPYEQYF
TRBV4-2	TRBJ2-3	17	CASSQDSERGSTDTQYF
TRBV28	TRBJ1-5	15	CASRSQQGAGQPQHF
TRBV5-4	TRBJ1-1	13	CASSLGQSTEAFF
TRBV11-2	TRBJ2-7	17	CASSLSLAGAGLYEQYF
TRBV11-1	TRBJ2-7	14	CASSSSAEAYEQYF
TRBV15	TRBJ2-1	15	CATSRGAPSYNEQFF
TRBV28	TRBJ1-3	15	CASSLAGLGGNTIYF
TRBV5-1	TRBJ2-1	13	CASKLAGGDEQFF